This TCR beta chain was sequenced in a study of CD8 T cells in Susac syndrome. This CDR3 has 15 amino acids. With V trimmed by 6 bases and J by 4 bases, 5 bases remained unmatched. Germline V gene sequence: CDR1 SNHLY, CDR2 FYNNEI. As regards this clonotype: What it binds is unknown.

Study results and caveats: It was acknowledged by the study that relatively few individuals were included in its TCR sequencing and HLA analysis.

RNA in amounts of roughly 0.5 to 1 ug was reverse transcribed with random hexamers. Amplification of TCR beta CDR3 by immunoSEQ multiplex PCR spanned 54 Vbeta and 13 Jbeta. Using its own MiXCR run on the immunoSEQ multiplex PCR reads, TCRdb lists one record per CDR3 protein. The data contain some 110,000 distinct CDR3 sequences, approximately 93% of them singletons. Sequencing of TCR beta was undertaken in CD8+ and CD4+ T cells derived from blood. The authors negatively isolated CD8+ and CD4+ T cells and FACS-enriched TEMRA cells. The chain carries TRBV2 and TRBJ2-3; 12 bases match TRBD2. The sequenced sample was CD8+ T cells from PBMCs. The sequence came from a human donor with multiple sclerosis. The CDR3 coding sequence is TGTGCCAGCAGACGACTAGCGGGAGAGGCAGATACGCAGTATTTT. Its translation is CASRRLAGEADTQYF.